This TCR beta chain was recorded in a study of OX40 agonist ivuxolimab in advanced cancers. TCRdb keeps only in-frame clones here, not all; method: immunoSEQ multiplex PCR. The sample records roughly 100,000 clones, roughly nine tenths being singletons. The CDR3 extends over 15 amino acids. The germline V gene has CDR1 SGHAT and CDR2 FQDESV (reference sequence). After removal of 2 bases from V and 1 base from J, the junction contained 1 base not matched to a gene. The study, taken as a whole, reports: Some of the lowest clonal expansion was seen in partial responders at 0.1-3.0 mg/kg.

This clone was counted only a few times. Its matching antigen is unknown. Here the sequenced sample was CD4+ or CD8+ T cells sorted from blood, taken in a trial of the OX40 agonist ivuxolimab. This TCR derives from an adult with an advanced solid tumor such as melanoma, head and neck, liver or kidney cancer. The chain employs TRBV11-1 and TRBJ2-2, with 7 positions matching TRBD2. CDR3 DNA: TGTGCCAGCAGCTTATTAGCGGGGAACACCGGGGAGCTGTTTTTT. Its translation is CASSLLAGNTGELFF.